Below, 13 T cell receptor beta chains from the same sample are listed, as sequenced in a study of blood T cells in healthy people across ages. It was with a sample-barcoded 5' primer and a J-beta primer mix that a second PCR of about 7 to 12 cycles was run. Each CDR3 protein gets one entry after TCRdb re-called the 5' RACE reads with MiXCR. Of 650,000 to 1,000,000 distinct CDR3 sequences listed, around 36% are singletons. Material for sequencing was blood. These TCRs come from a man aged 18 to 35 in good health.

The chain recombines TRBV20-1 with TRBJ1-6; no clear D gene. CDR1 and CDR2 from the germline V gene are DFQATT and SNEGSKA (reference sequence). Trimming removed 4 bases at V and 6 bases at J, with 10 bases between. The CDR3 covers 13 residues. DNA for the CDR3: TGCAGTGCTACCGGGGAAGTTAATTCACCCCTCCACTTT. Amino acids: CSATGEVNSPLHF.

In this sample, this clonotype turned up a few times. The chain uses TRBV6-4 and TRBJ1-2; no definite D call. This CDR3 region has 13 residues. Germline V gene lookup returns CDR1 MRHNA and CDR2 SNTAGT. V lost 0 bases to trimming and J lost 6 bases, with 8 bases between them. The CDR3 nucleotides are TGTGCCAGCAGTGACTCGAGGATACATGGCTACACCTTC. Translated: CASSDSRIHGYTF.

Concerning this clonotype itself: The junction departs from the called germline gene at one end, perhaps through a read error. The J gene is TRBJ2-7, the V gene TRBV5-1; D might be TRBD2 (7 bases). Germline assignment: CDR1 SGHRS and CDR2 YFSETQ. The CDR3 totals 20 residues. The CDR3 sequence: CANSLVFFGGPPSAYNEQYF. The CDR3 DNA follows: TGCGCCAACAGCTTGGTATTTTTCGGGGGGCCCCCATCTGCATACAATGAGCAGTACTTC.

The CDR3 is CATRGAGRYEQFF. Written as DNA, the CDR3 is TGTGCAACGCGCGGAGCGGGAAGGTATGAGCAGTTCTTC. J is TRBJ2-1 and V is TRBV12-3 or TRBV12-4, with 7 nucleotides matching TRBD2. CDR3 length: 13 residues.

The V and J genes are TRBV28 and TRBJ2-5; the D gene could be TRBD1 or TRBD2 (5 bases each). The V gene's germline CDR1 is MDHEN and CDR2 SYDVKM. Trimming cost V 4 bases and J 4 bases, with 19 bases left between them. The CDR3 contains 16 residues. CDR3 sequence: CASSSTVRGGGETQYF. In nucleotides, the CDR3 is TGTGCCAGCAGTTCCACAGTAAGGGGTGGGGGAGAGACCCAGTACTTC.

This clonotype came up a few times. In nucleotides, the CDR3 is TGCAGTGCTAGAGATTTCGGGGGCCTCTCCTATAATTCACCCCTCCACTTT. Encoded protein: CSARDFGGLSYNSPLHF. The rearrangement uses TRBV20-1 and TRBJ1-6, with D maybe TRBD1 (6 bases). V was pared by 0 bases and J by 0 bases, with 12 bases between. The CDR3 length is 17 residues. Germline V gene sequence: CDR1 DFQATT, CDR2 SNEGSKA (reference sequence).

The gene calls are TRBV28 and TRBJ2-5; 11 nucleotides match TRBD2. Per the germline V gene, CDR1 is MDHEN and CDR2 is SYDVKM. V lost 6 bases and J lost 5; bases outside the gene matches: 5. The CDR3 loop spans 14 amino acids. CDR3 sequence reads: CASRATSGVETQYF. The CDR3 coding sequence is TGTGCCAGCAGGGCGACTAGCGGGGTGGAGACCCAGTACTTC.

This chain connects TRBV5-5 to TRBJ1-4; D not resolved. This CDR3 is built from 16 residues. V lost 4 bases and J 0 bases, leaving 13 bases between the germline ends. Germline lookup yields CDR1 SGHKS and CDR2 YYEKEE (reference sequence). The DNA of the CDR3 is TGTGCCAGCAGCCCCATCGGATCTGCAACTAATGAAAAACTGTTTTTT. Its translation: CASSPIGSATNEKLFF.

This clonotype turned up a few times. This sequence joins TRBV27 and TRBJ1-1, with a possible D match to TRBD1 (6 bases). Trimming shortened V by 6 bases and J by 4 bases, and 24 bases separated the two germline ends. Germline CDR1 MNHEY, CDR2 SMNVEV (reference sequence). This CDR3 region has 17 residues. CDR3 sequence: CASRPMGAVTRPTEAFF. The CDR3 DNA sequence: TGTGCCAGCAGACCTATGGGGGCAGTTACACGACCCACTGAAGCTTTCTTT.

The genes are TRBV28 and TRBJ1-1, with D tentatively TRBD1 (5 bases). Germline loops: CDR1 MDHEN, CDR2 SYDVKM. With 5 bases removed from V and 5 bases from J, the gap between germline ends came to 21 bases. The CDR3 is 16 residues long. For the CDR3, the DNA is TGTGCCAGCAGTCACTTGACGCAGGGACTGGGGACTGAAGCTTTCTTT. This translates into CASSHLTQGLGTEAFF. The full variable domain, its missing parts supplied by reference TRBV28 and TRBJ1-1, is DVKVTQSSRYLVKRTGEKVFLECVQDMDHENMFWYRQDPGLGLRLIYFSYDVKMKEKGDIPEGYSVSREKKERFSLILESASTNQTSMYLCASSHLTQGLGTEAFFGQGTRLTVV.

This clonotype turned up a few times. The chain recombines TRBV20-1 with TRBJ1-4; TRBD1 matches at 8 bases. CDR1 and CDR2 (germline): DFQATT, SNEGSKA (reference sequence). The ends lost 5 bases at V and 10 bases at J; junction bases unmatched: 12. This CDR3 region has 14 residues. CDR3 sequence reads: CSAARGPLSGKLFF. CDR3 sequence (DNA): TGCAGTGCTGCCAGGGGGCCCCTCTCTGGAAAACTGTTTTTT.

This clonotype was recorded many times. The chain combines TRBV11-2 with TRBJ2-3; D unclear. CDR1 is SGHAT, CDR2 FQNNGV, per germline. The CDR3 contains 14 residues. Trimming took 5 bases from V and 4 from J, leaving 13 bases between them. CDR3 sequence: CASSPNRVADTQYF. In DNA, the CDR3 is TGTGCCAGCAGCCCAAATCGGGTGGCAGATACGCAGTATTTT.

This rearrangement joins TRBV2 to TRBJ2-2; 7 nucleotides align to TRBD2. This CDR3 has 15 amino acids. J gave up 6 bases and V 7 bases, and 11 bases lay outside the gene matches. Germline V gene sequence: CDR1 SNHLY, CDR2 FYNNEI. CDR3 DNA sequence: TGTGCCAGCAAATCGGCGGGAGTTAATCCCGGGGAGCTGTTTTTT. This gives the protein CASKSAGVNPGELFF.